The 32 T cell receptor beta chains listed next were all sequenced from one sample in a study of T cells after yellow fever vaccination. MiXCR was run by TCRdb on the 5' RACE reads, yielding one entry per CDR3 protein. The sample records some 560,000 distinct CDR3 sequences, 17% being singletons. Here the sequenced sample was PBMCs, taken about 5 days after the first yellow fever vaccination. The receptors stem from a man aged 18 to 30 who received the YFV17D yellow fever vaccine.

V is TRBV7-6 and J is TRBJ2-1, with TRBD1 as a possible D gene (6 bases). Germline loops: CDR1 SGHVS, CDR2 FNYEAQ. The CDR3 covers 13 residues. V was pared by 7 bases and J by 4 bases, with 11 bases between. The CDR3 coding sequence is TGTGCCAGCACCAGGGGCGGATACAATGAGCAGTTCTTC. This gives the protein CASTRGGYNEQFF.

This clonotype has only a few counts. The V gene is TRBV13, the J gene TRBJ1-3, with D possibly TRBD1 on 6 matching bases. V dropped 2 bases and J dropped 3 bases, with 14 bases sitting between them. The CDR3 has 16 amino acids. Germline assignment: CDR1 PRHDT and CDR2 FYEKMQ (reference sequence). The CDR3 is CASSLSPQGSGNTIYF. In nucleotides, the CDR3 is TGTGCCAGCAGCTTAAGCCCACAGGGAAGTGGAAACACCATATATTTT.

In its sample, this clonotype was seen many times. The chain uses TRBV6-5 and TRBJ2-2, with D perhaps TRBD1 (6 bases). With 2 bases removed from V and 1 base from J, the gap between germline ends came to 8 bases. The CDR3 is 15 residues long. The germline V gene encodes CDR1 MNHEY and CDR2 SVGAGI. The CDR3 DNA is TGTGCCAGCAGTTACGGACAGATGAACACCGGGGAGCTGTTTTTT. It is translated as CASSYGQMNTGELFF.

The CDR3, as DNA: TGCGCCAGCAGCTTTTTGACAGGGAGGACTCAAGATACGCAGTATTTT. Its protein product is CASSFLTGRTQDTQYF. V and J are TRBV5-1 and TRBJ2-3; TRBD1 is a possible D gene (7 bases). The CDR3 has 16 amino acids. Germline loops: CDR1 SGHRS, CDR2 YFSETQ. V was clipped by 2 bases and J by 5 bases, with 18 bases between them.

This clonotype was picked up a small number of times. The chain combines TRBV2 with TRBJ1-2; tentatively, D is TRBD1 (5 bases). CDR1 is SNHLY, CDR2 FYNNEI, per germline. The CDR3 is 13 amino acids. The V and J ends lost 7 bases and 4 bases respectively, with 13 bases between them. The CDR3 protein is CASTLGEAYGYTF. CDR3 sequence (DNA): TGTGCCAGCACCCTAGGGGAGGCCTATGGCTACACCTTC.

V and J are TRBV20-1 and TRBJ2-1; perhaps D is TRBD1 or TRBD2 (6 bases each). CDR3 length equals 13 residues. Germline CDR1 DFQATT, CDR2 SNEGSKA (reference sequence). Trimming pared 3 bases from V and 8 bases from J, leaving 14 bases between. The CDR3: CSARKLAGDEQFF. The CDR3 nucleotides are TGCAGTGCTAGGAAACTAGCAGGGGATGAGCAGTTCTTC.

This clonotype has a count of ten or more. The rearrangement joins TRBV6-2 or TRBV6-3 to TRBJ2-5, with D maybe TRBD2 (6 bases). Trimming stripped 5 bases from V and 2 bases from J, with 12 bases between. Germline CDR1 is MNHEY and CDR2 is SVGEGT. The CDR3 sequence is 14 residues long. This CDR3 is CASSPEGGQETQYF. CDR3 bases: TGTGCCAGCAGTCCCGAGGGAGGACAAGAGACCCAGTACTTC.

Only a few counts were recorded for this clonotype. This rearrangement joins TRBV12-3 or TRBV12-4 to TRBJ1-1; 11 nucleotides align to TRBD1. This CDR3 is 19 amino acids long. V shed 1 base and J 7 bases; nucleotides not matched to a gene: 17. The CDR3: CASSLGDGGQGVYQVEAFF. The CDR3, as DNA: TGTGCCAGCAGTTTAGGGGACGGGGGACAGGGGGTATATCAAGTTGAAGCTTTCTTT.

The chain recombines TRBV5-5 with TRBJ2-1; D gene unclear. The CDR3 covers 14 residues. V lost 4 bases and J lost 6, with 14 bases in between. CDR1 SGHKS and CDR2 YYEKEE come from the germline V gene (reference sequence). In nucleotides, the CDR3 is TGTGCCAGCAGCCCCCTAATCCCCTTCAATGAGCAGTTCTTC. Its protein product is CASSPLIPFNEQFF.

The chain is built from TRBV12-5 and TRBJ2-3; 7 bases match TRBD2. Germline CDR1 and CDR2: LGHNT and FRNRAP. Germline trimming cut 3 bases from V and 2 bases from J; bases unmatched to any gene: 5. The CDR3 runs to 15 residues. The CDR3 spells CASGFGGGFTDTQYF. The CDR3 DNA reads TGTGCTAGTGGTTTCGGGGGAGGGTTCACAGATACGCAGTATTTT. Full variable domain (rest looked up from reference TRBV12-5 and TRBJ2-3): DARVTQTPRHKVTEMGQEVTMRCQPILGHNTVFWYRQTMMQGLELLAYFRNRAPLDDSGMPKDRFSAEMPDATLATLKIQPSEPRDSAVYFCASGFGGGFTDTQYFGPGTRLTVL.

This clonotype was recorded many times. The V call is TRBV7-9, the J call TRBJ2-7, with 10 nucleotides matching TRBD1. The germline V gene has CDR1 SEHNR and CDR2 FQNEAQ (reference sequence). This CDR3 is 17 amino acids long. Trimming at V came to 4 bases and at J to 3 bases, leaving 12 bases not matched to a gene. CDR3 in amino acids: CASSSGPGTGAYYEQYF. The CDR3 region has the DNA TGTGCCAGCAGCTCGGGTCCCGGGACAGGGGCCTACTACGAGCAGTACTTC.

This clonotype came up a few times. The gene calls are TRBV4-3 and TRBJ1-1; no reliable D call. There are 13 residues in the CDR3. With 5 bases removed from V and 0 bases from J, the gap between germline ends came to 7 bases. CDR1 is LGHNA, CDR2 YSLEER, per germline. Here the CDR3 DNA reads TGCGCCAGCAGCTCGCTCATGAACACTGAAGCTTTCTTT. Residues: CASSSLMNTEAFF.

This chain links TRBV27 with TRBJ1-5; 8 bases are a match to TRBD1. Per germline, CDR1 MNHEY and CDR2 SMNVEV (reference sequence). The CDR3 spans 16 residues. V was clipped by 6 bases and J by 4 bases; unmatched bases: 11. The CDR3 bases are TGTGCCAGCAGAATATCCGGACAGGGTTCGAATCAGCCCCAGCATTTT. Its protein product is CASRISGQGSNQPQHF.

The rearrangement joins TRBV11-2 to TRBJ2-7; TRBD2 matches at 10 bases. The CDR3 is 15 amino acids. V was clipped by 5 bases and J by 6 bases; unmatched bases: 10. Germline V gene sequence: CDR1 SGHAT, CDR2 FQNNGV. Here the CDR3 reads CASSGLAGGTFEQYF. CDR3 bases: TGTGCCAGCAGCGGATTAGCGGGGGGTACTTTCGAGCAGTACTTC.

In this sample, this clonotype turned up a few times. The V gene is TRBV7-2, the J gene TRBJ1-2, with no clear D. The germline CDR1 and CDR2 sequences are SGHTA and FQGNSA. The germline V and J ends were trimmed by 4 bases and 5 bases, with 20 bases remaining between them. The CDR3 covers 16 residues. The CDR3 sequence is CASSSSVGISHYGYTF. The CDR3 DNA sequence: TGTGCCAGCAGCTCCTCGGTGGGCATCAGCCATTATGGCTACACCTTC.

The CDR3 loop is CASSLFTSAGYNEQFF. In DNA, the CDR3 is TGTGCCAGCAGCTTGTTTACTTCAGCTGGCTACAATGAGCAGTTCTTC. The chain links TRBV5-6 to TRBJ2-1; unclear D gene. V lost 1 base, J lost 3 bases, and 14 bases lay in between. The CDR3 is 16 amino acids. Germline CDR1 reads SGHDT; CDR2 reads YYEEEE.

This clonotype occurred a few times. This chain links TRBV12-3 or TRBV12-4 with TRBJ1-1; D gene unclear. The CDR3 runs to 13 residues. Trimming took off 3 bases at V and 1 base at J, with 6 bases between the two ends. This CDR3 is CASSFVANTEAFF. The CDR3 bases are TGTGCCAGCAGTTTTGTGGCGAACACTGAAGCTTTCTTT.

The chain couples TRBV27 to TRBJ1-4; D unclear. Germline CDR1 is MNHEY and CDR2 is SMNVEV (reference sequence). This CDR3 is built from 15 residues. Trimming shortened V by 1 base and J by 7 bases, and 13 bases separated the two germline ends. The CDR3 DNA sequence: TGTGCCAGCAGTTTATTCGGAACCCGGGGTGAAAAACTGTTTTTT. It encodes CASSLFGTRGEKLFF.

The V call is TRBV4-1, the J call TRBJ1-1; 8 positions agree with TRBD1. The length of the CDR3 is 14 residues. Germline V gene data show CDR1 as MGHRA and CDR2 as YSYEKL. V gave up 0 bases and J gave up 7 bases; unmatched junction bases: 4. CDR3 sequence: CASSQDQGAGEAFF. CDR3 nucleotides: TGCGCCAGCAGCCAAGATCAGGGGGCCGGTGAAGCTTTCTTT.

The rearrangement links TRBV28 to TRBJ1-5; D is uncertain. Germline values: CDR1 MDHEN, CDR2 SYDVKM. The CDR3 consists of 16 residues. V lost 5 bases and J lost 1, with 15 bases in between. The CDR3 spells CASSPSGWRSNQPQHF. CDR3 coding DNA: TGTGCCAGCAGTCCCTCGGGGTGGCGGAGCAATCAGCCCCAGCATTTT.

The chain uses TRBV4-3 and TRBJ1-1; D unclear. Germline CDR1 reads LGHNA; CDR2 reads YSLEER. This CDR3 has 14 amino acids. The V end was cut by 0 bases, the J end by 8 bases, with 13 bases between. The CDR3 DNA reads as TGCGCCAGCAGCCAAGATTGGGCCGGGCAGGAAGCTTTCTTT. As protein: CASSQDWAGQEAFF.

The V and J genes are TRBV11-2 and TRBJ1-2; D ambiguous. Per the germline V gene, CDR1 is SGHAT and CDR2 is FQNNGV. The V gene lost 6 bases and the J gene lost 8 bases, with 13 bases spanning the gap. The CDR3 spans 12 residues. DNA for the CDR3: TGTGCCAGCAGTATACCCGCCGGCGGCTACACCTTC. Protein: CASSIPAGGYTF.

This chain links TRBV5-1 with TRBJ2-5, with 7 positions matching TRBD1. J lost 2 bases, V lost 5 bases, and 9 bases had no gene match. Looked up from germline, CDR1 is SGHRS and CDR2 is YFSETQ. The CDR3 covers 15 residues. The CDR3 protein is CASREPTGQQETQYF. The CDR3 bases are TGCGCCAGCAGAGAGCCAACGGGACAGCAAGAGACCCAGTACTTC.

There are a few counts of this clonotype. The V call is TRBV6-5, the J call TRBJ1-5, with D perhaps TRBD1 (6 bases). CDR3 size: 17 residues. Trimming took 6 bases from V and 0 from J, leaving 18 bases between them. CDR1 and CDR2 from the germline V gene are MNHEY and SVGAGI. The CDR3 DNA reads TGTGCCAGCAGCCTAAACTGGGGGGCCGATAGCAATCAGCCCCAGCATTTT. This translates into CASSLNWGADSNQPQHF.

DNA for the CDR3: TGTGCCAGCTCCCTCGCTGGACCCCCGGGCACCGGGGAGCTGTTTTTT. Protein product: CASSLAGPPGTGELFF. The chain employs TRBV18 and TRBJ2-2, with D uncertain. Trimming cost V 6 bases and J 4 bases, with 18 bases left between them. CDR3 length: 16 residues. The V gene's germline CDR1 is KGHSH and CDR2 LQKENI.

This clonotype was counted only a few times. The chain recombines TRBV4-3 with TRBJ2-3; D is ambiguous. This CDR3 comprises 13 residues. V lost 0 bases and J lost 7, with 8 bases in between. The germline V gene encodes CDR1 LGHNA and CDR2 YSLEER. For the CDR3, the DNA is TGCGCCAGCAGCCAAGAATCGAGGCATACGCAGTATTTT. This gives the protein CASSQESRHTQYF.

The V and J genes are TRBV6-2 or TRBV6-3 and TRBJ2-1, with TRBD2 identical over 8 bases. J gave up 3 bases and V 10 bases, and 14 bases lay outside the gene matches. Per the germline V gene, CDR1 is MNHEY and CDR2 is SVGEGT. CDR3 length: 16 residues. CDR3 protein: CATLGIRGGNYNEQFF. The CDR3 DNA follows: TGTGCCACTTTGGGTATACGGGGGGGCAACTACAATGAGCAGTTCTTC.

This clonotype was observed a handful of times. The V call is TRBV6-1, the J call TRBJ2-6, with 7 nucleotides matching TRBD1. The CDR3 is made up of 16 amino acids. Looked up from germline, CDR1 is MNHNS and CDR2 is SASEGT. With 5 bases clipped from V and 0 bases from J, the junction kept 4 bases outside the gene matches. CDR3 in amino acids: CASSPGTVSGANVLTF. CDR3 bases: TGTGCCAGCAGTCCCGGGACAGTCTCTGGGGCCAACGTCCTGACTTTC.

The genes are TRBV5-6 and TRBJ1-4, with D maybe TRBD1 (6 bases). V was clipped by 4 bases and J by 4 bases, with 11 bases between them. Germline values: CDR1 SGHDT, CDR2 YYEEEE. The CDR3 covers 14 residues. CDR3 sequence reads: CASSVTGINEKLFF. In DNA, the CDR3 is TGTGCCAGCAGCGTCACAGGGATTAATGAAAAACTGTTTTTT.

This clonotype was counted at least ten times. V is TRBV4-3 and J is TRBJ1-3, with D perhaps TRBD1 (6 bases). CDR1 is LGHNA, CDR2 YSLEER, per germline. V was pared by 0 bases and J by 0 bases, with 12 bases between. The CDR3 is 17 residues long. The CDR3 nucleotides are TGCGCCAGCAGCCAAGACGGGACACTCAGCTCTGGAAACACCATATATTTT. It codes for CASSQDGTLSSGNTIYF.

The rearrangement links TRBV20-1 to TRBJ1-2, with D hard to call. The CDR3 consists of 11 residues. The V gene's germline CDR1 is DFQATT and CDR2 SNEGSKA (reference sequence). The CDR3 sequence is CSIRENYGYTF. The DNA of the CDR3 is TGCAGCATTCGAGAAAACTATGGCTACACCTTC.

The sample holds a few counts of this clonotype. This chain connects TRBV20-1 to TRBJ2-3; 13 nucleotides align to TRBD2. V lost 0 bases and J lost 5; bases outside the gene matches: 8. CDR1 and CDR2 from the germline V gene are DFQATT and SNEGSKA (reference sequence). The CDR3 extends over 17 amino acids. In DNA, the CDR3 is TGCAGTGCTAGAGATTCACTAGCGGGGGGGCTAGGAGATACGCAGTATTTT. Its translation: CSARDSLAGGLGDTQYF.